The clone carrying this T cell receptor beta chain was seen a handful of times. The antigen is not known. This entry comes from a study of cytomegalovirus exposure and HLA in healthy donors. Overall study context: An earlier analysis found around 100 million unique TCR beta sequences from about 190 million T cells.

Whole-study results and caveats: The authors considered a cluster of highly shared sequence variants likely to be a sequencing artifact. Being productive about 90% or about 30% of the time was typical of most TCR beta V segments in an earlier analysis.

PCR used 60 Vbeta primers and 13 Jbeta primers. The repertoire was sequenced with immunoSEQ multiplex PCR; TCRdb's copy has only in-frame clones and lacks some. This table holds around 150,000 clones, 64% found once. The CDR3 extends over 14 amino acids. Trimming took 4 bases from V and 6 from J; bases not matched to a gene: 6. Germline CDR1 SGDLS, CDR2 YYNGEE. Sequencing was carried out using PBMCs. The origin of this receptor is a woman in her forties in good health and CMV-seronegative. The chain couples TRBV9 to TRBJ2-2, with TRBD2 identical over 7 bases. The CDR3 here is CASSPRLASGELFF. DNA of the CDR3: TGTGCCAGCAGCCCCCGACTAGCATCCGGGGAGCTGTTTTTT.